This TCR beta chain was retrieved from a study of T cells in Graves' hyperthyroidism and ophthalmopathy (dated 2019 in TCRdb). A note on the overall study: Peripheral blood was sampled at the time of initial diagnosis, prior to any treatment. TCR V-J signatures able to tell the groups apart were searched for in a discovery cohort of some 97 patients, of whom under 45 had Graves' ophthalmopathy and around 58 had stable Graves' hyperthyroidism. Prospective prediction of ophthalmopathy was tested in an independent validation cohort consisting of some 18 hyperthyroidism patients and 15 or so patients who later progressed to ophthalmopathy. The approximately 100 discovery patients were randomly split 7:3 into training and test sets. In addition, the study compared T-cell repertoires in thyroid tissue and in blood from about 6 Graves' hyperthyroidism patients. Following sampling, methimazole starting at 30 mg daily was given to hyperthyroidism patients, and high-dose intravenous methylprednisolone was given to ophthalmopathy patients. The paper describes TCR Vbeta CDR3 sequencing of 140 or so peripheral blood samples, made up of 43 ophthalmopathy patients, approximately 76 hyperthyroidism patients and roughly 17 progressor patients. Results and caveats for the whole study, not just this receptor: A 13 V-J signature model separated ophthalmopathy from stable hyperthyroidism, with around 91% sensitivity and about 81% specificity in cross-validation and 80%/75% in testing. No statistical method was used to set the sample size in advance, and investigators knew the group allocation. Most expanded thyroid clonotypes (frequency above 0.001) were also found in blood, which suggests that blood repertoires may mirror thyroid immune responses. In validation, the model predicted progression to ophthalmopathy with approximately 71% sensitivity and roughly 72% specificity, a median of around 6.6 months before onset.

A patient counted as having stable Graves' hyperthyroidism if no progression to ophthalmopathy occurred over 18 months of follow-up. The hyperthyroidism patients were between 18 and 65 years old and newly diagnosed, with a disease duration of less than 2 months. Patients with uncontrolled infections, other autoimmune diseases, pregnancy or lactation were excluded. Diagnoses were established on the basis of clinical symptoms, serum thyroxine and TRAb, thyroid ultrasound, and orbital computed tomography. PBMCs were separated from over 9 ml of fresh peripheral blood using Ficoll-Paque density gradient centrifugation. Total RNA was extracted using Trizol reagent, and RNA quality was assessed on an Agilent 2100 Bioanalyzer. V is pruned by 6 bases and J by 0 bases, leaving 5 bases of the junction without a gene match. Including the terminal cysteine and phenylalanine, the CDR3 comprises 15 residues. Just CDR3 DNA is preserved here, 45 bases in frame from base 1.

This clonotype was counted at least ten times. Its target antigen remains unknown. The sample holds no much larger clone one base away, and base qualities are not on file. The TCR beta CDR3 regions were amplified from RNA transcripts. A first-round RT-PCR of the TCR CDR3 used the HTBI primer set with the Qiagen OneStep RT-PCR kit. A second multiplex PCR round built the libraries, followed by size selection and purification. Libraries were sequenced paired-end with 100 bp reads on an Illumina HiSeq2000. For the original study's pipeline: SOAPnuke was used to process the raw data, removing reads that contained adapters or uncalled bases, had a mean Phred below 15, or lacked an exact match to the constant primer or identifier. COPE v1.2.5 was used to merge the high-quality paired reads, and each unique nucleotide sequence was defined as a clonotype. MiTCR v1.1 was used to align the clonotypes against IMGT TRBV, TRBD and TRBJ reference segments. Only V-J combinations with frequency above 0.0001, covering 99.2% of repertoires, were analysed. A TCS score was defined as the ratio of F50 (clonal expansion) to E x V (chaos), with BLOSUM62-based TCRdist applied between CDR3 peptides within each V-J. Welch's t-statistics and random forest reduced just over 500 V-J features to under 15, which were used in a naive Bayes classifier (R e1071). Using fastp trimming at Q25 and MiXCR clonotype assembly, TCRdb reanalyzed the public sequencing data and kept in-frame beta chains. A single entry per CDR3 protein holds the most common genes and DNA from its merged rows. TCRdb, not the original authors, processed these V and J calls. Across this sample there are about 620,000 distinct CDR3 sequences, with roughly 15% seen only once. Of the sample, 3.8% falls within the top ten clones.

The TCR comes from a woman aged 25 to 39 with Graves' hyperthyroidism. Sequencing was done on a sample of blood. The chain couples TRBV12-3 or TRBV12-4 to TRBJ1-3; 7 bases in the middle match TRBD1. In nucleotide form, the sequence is TGTGCCAGCAGCCGGACAGGAGACTCTGGAAACACCATATATTTT. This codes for CASSRTGDSGNTIYF.